These 2 T cell receptor beta chains came from one sample sequenced in a study of T cell responses to AZD1222 COVID-19 vaccine. TCRdb's copy holds only in-frame clones and misses some; the assay was immunoSEQ multiplex PCR. The table shows 95,000 to 150,000 clones, with 85% to 90% occurring only once. Here the sequenced sample was peripheral blood, taken on day 0 of AZD1222 vaccination. Source of these receptors: an adult in good health.

This clone has a handful of counts. The genes are TRBV7-8 and TRBJ1-2; D may be TRBD1 (6 bases). CDR1 is SGHVS, CDR2 FQNEAQ, per germline. Deletions cut 4 bases from V and 2 bases from J, with 14 bases between. The CDR3 extends over 15 amino acids. CDR3 amino acids: CASSSRTERNYGYTF. The CDR3 DNA sequence: TGTGCCAGCAGCTCTCGGACAGAGCGAAACTATGGCTACACCTTC.

This clone appeared a single time. The chain uses TRBV5-1 and TRBJ2-1; D is uncertain. Germline CDR1 SGHRS, CDR2 YFSETQ. This CDR3 is built from 14 residues. V lost 0 bases and J lost 6, with 10 bases in between. The CDR3 loop is CASSLAPTFNEQFF. CDR3 in DNA: TGCGCCAGCAGCTTGGCCCCCACTTTCAATGAGCAGTTCTTC.